The 18 T cell receptor beta chains below were found in one sample sequenced in a study of shared clonotypes between healthy human individuals. Assay used: immunoSEQ multiplex PCR; TCRdb lists only in-frame clones, some missing. The table has 2 million to 2.5 million clones, 85% to 95% seen once. The material sequenced was naive CD4+ T cells from PBMCs. As for subset: CD45RA+ positively selected. The receptors originated from a man between 18 and 29 years old in good health. Some clones in this sample may be carry-over from other donors' samples.

About this clone itself: The identical CDR3 is also encoded by other nucleotide sequences in the sample. The chain carries TRBV7-3 and TRBJ2-7; a weak D match, TRBD2 (5 bases). V gave up 2 bases and J gave up 2 bases, with 13 bases separating them. The CDR3 runs 15 residues. Per the germline V gene, CDR1 is SGHTA and CDR2 is FQGTGA. CDR3 region: CASSLSSGSPYEQYF. CDR3 nucleotide sequence: TGTGCCAGCAGCTTATCGAGCGGTTCTCCCTACGAGCAGTACTTC.

In the case of this clone: This sample also contains other DNA sequences that code for the same CDR3. The chain joins TRBV7-2 to TRBJ2-1; D unresolved. Germline lookup yields CDR1 SGHTA and CDR2 FQGNSA. Between the trimmed V and J ends, which lost 1 base and 0 bases, there was a span of 7 bases. This CDR3 has 15 amino acids. The DNA for the CDR3 is TGTGCCAGCAGCTTAGTGGCTGACTCCTACAATGAGCAGTTCTTC. Encoded protein: CASSLVADSYNEQFF.

As concerns this clone: This specimen includes other DNA sequences encoding the same CDR3. The rearrangement joins TRBV25-1 to TRBJ2-6; no reliable D call. This CDR3 has 15 residues. Germline assignment: CDR1 MGHDK and CDR2 SYGVNS. V was cut by 1 base and J by 0 bases, with 4 bases left in between. Here the CDR3 DNA reads TGTGCCAGCAGTGAATCTCGCTCTGGGGCCAACGTCCTGACTTTC. Protein: CASSESRSGANVLTF.

Regarding this clone: This CDR3 is also generated by other DNA sequences in the sample. The chain combines TRBV18 with TRBJ2-7; no definite D call. Germline V gene sequence: CDR1 KGHSH, CDR2 LQKENI. The V end was cut by 3 bases, the J end by 4 bases, with 10 bases between. There are 13 residues in the CDR3. The CDR3 DNA follows: TGTGCCAGCTCACCGACTCTGTCGTACGAGCAGTACTTC. The encoded protein is CASSPTLSYEQYF.

This clone was observed a single time. The chain couples TRBV7-9 to TRBJ2-4; D possibly corresponds to TRBD1 (5 bases). The V and J ends lost 8 bases and 3 bases respectively, with 11 bases between them. Per germline, CDR1 SEHNR and CDR2 FQNEAQ (reference sequence). The CDR3 extends over 13 amino acids. The CDR3 DNA is TGTGCCAGCTCTCAGACAGACAAAAACATTCAGTACTTC. Its translation: CASSQTDKNIQYF. Complete variable domain (other parts from reference TRBV7-9 and TRBJ2-4): DTGVSQNPRHKITKRGQNVTFRCDPISEHNRLYWYRQTLGQGPEFLTYFQNEAQLEKSRLLSDRFSAERPKGSFSTLEIQRTEQGDSAMYLCASSQTDKNIQYFGAGTRLSVL.

This clone was seen a few times. V usage is TRBV28 and J usage is TRBJ1-2; D not certain. V lost 3 bases to trimming and J lost 7 bases, with 12 bases between them. Germline lookup yields CDR1 MDHEN and CDR2 SYDVKM. The CDR3 sequence is 13 residues long. This CDR3 is CASSLPGSLGYTF. CDR3 coding DNA: TGTGCCAGCAGTTTGCCGGGGTCCCTTGGCTACACCTTC.

J is TRBJ2-7 and V is TRBV6-6; D possibly corresponds to TRBD2 (5 bases). Per the germline V gene, CDR1 is MNHNY and CDR2 is SVGAGI (reference sequence). This CDR3 has 14 amino acids. V lost 7 bases and J 0 bases, leaving 13 bases between the germline ends. CDR3 sequence (DNA): TGTGCCAGCACCGGACTCCCCAGCTCCTACGAGCAGTACTTC. As protein: CASTGLPSSYEQYF.

V is TRBV7-3 and J is TRBJ1-2; TRBD1 aligns across 7 bases. Per the germline V gene, CDR1 is SGHTA and CDR2 is FQGTGA. Trimming took 0 bases from V and 7 from J; bases not matched to a gene: 5. This CDR3 is built from 14 residues. The CDR3, as DNA: TGTGCCAGCAGCTTAACGGCGTCAGGGGGTGGCTACACCTTC. Translated: CASSLTASGGGYTF. The variable domain in full, with the rest retrieved from reference TRBV7-3 and TRBJ1-2, is GAGVSQTPSNKVTEKGKYVELRCDPISGHTALYWYRQSLGQGPEFLIYFQGTGAADDSGLPNDRFFAVRPEGSVSTLKIQRTERGDSAVYLCASSLTASGGGYTFGSGTRLTVV.

The V call is TRBV6-1, the J call TRBJ1-1; D is uncertain. Trimming removed 8 bases at V and 5 bases at J, with 15 bases between. There are 13 residues in the CDR3. The germline gives CDR1 MNHNS, CDR2 SASEGT. CDR3 in DNA: TGTGCCAGCCCCCTTGCTGGGCTGACTGAAGCTTTCTTT. It yields the protein CASPLAGLTEAFF.

The chain joins TRBV4-2 to TRBJ2-7; no definite D call. The V gene lost 0 bases and the J gene lost 8 bases, with 11 bases spanning the gap. This CDR3 is built from 13 residues. The V gene's germline CDR1 is LGHNA and CDR2 YNFKEQ. The CDR3 DNA reads as TGTGCCAGCAGCCAAGATCGGGCCTCCAAGCAGTACTTC. Amino acids: CASSQDRASKQYF.

Only one count was recorded for this clone. This chain joins TRBV5-1 and TRBJ1-1; a weak D match, TRBD1 (5 bases). The CDR3 has 14 amino acids. The germline gives CDR1 SGHRS, CDR2 YFSETQ. V lost 4 bases, J lost 2 bases, and 12 bases lay in between. This CDR3 is CASSTGPTNTEAFF. In nucleotides, the CDR3 is TGCGCCAGCAGCACGGGACCGACAAACACTGAAGCTTTCTTT.

This chain connects TRBV5-1 to TRBJ2-6; D might be TRBD1 (5 bases). There are 16 residues in the CDR3. V dropped 2 bases and J dropped 1 base, with 10 bases sitting between them. The germline V gene encodes CDR1 SGHRS and CDR2 YFSETQ. The CDR3 region has the DNA TGCGCCAGCAGCTTCCTTACAGGATCTGGGGCCAACGTCCTGACTTTC. Translated: CASSFLTGSGANVLTF.

V gene TRBV7-3 combines with J gene TRBJ2-1; D possibly corresponds to TRBD2 (6 bases). The CDR3 consists of 15 residues. Germline V gene data show CDR1 as SGHTA and CDR2 as FQGTGA. V was shortened by 2 bases and J by 6 bases, with 14 bases between the two germline ends. The CDR3 DNA sequence: TGTGCCAGCAGCTTATGGGCGGGACCCATCAATGAGCAGTTCTTC. This codes for CASSLWAGPINEQFF.

The CDR3 protein is CASPGSSGNTIYF. CDR3 nucleotide sequence: TGTGCCTCCCCGGGGAGCTCTGGAAACACCATATATTTT. The chain recombines TRBV30 with TRBJ1-3; D uncertain. From germline, CDR1 is GTSNPN and CDR2 SVGIG (reference sequence). V was trimmed by 7 bases and J by 0 bases, leaving 10 bases between them. The CDR3 sequence is 13 residues long.

In this sample, this clone turned up a few times. The sample holds other DNA sequences that translate to the same CDR3. The J gene is TRBJ1-1, the V gene TRBV30; no firm D call. The CDR3 runs 11 residues. Trimming removed 3 bases at V and 0 bases at J, with 2 bases between. Germline V gene sequence: CDR1 GTSNPN, CDR2 SVGIG (reference sequence). The CDR3 DNA reads as TGTGCCTGGAGCATGAACACTGAAGCTTTCTTT. Its translation: CAWSMNTEAFF.

The chain recombines TRBV7-2 with TRBJ2-2; D unresolved. Germline V lookup: CDR1 SGHTA, CDR2 FQGNSA. This CDR3 contains 15 residues. The V and J ends lost 2 bases and 2 bases respectively, with 9 bases between them. The CDR3 here is CASSLLGLNTGELFF. The DNA for the CDR3 is TGTGCCAGCAGCTTATTGGGCCTAAACACCGGGGAGCTGTTTTTT.

V gene TRBV5-1 combines with J gene TRBJ2-3, with D uncertain. The CDR3 sequence is 13 residues long. CDR1 and CDR2 from the germline V gene are SGHRS and YFSETQ. The V and J ends lost 0 bases and 4 bases respectively, with 6 bases between them. In DNA, the CDR3 is TGCGCCAGCAGCTTGGCCTGGGCAGATACGCAGTATTTT. Protein product: CASSLAWADTQYF.

The chain links TRBV15 to TRBJ1-2; weak D call: TRBD1 (5 bases). Germline-derived CDR1 and CDR2 are LNHNV and YYDKDF (reference sequence). Trimming left V 3 bases short and J 4 bases short, with 24 bases between. This CDR3 is built from 18 residues. CDR3 sequence reads: CATSRTPGLTHPGYGYTF. The CDR3 DNA sequence: TGTGCCACCAGCAGGACACCGGGACTGACACACCCCGGCTATGGCTACACCTTC.